This T cell receptor beta chain was captured by sequencing in a study of blood T cell repertoires in COVID-19. Study information: Samples came from the United States, Italy and Spain, spanning acute and convalescent COVID-19. Sample material is recorded as cDNA or gDNA derived from T cells, B-cell-depleted T cells, or PBMCs.

The CDR3 sequence is 14 residues long. CDR1 LNHDA and CDR2 SQIVND come from the germline V gene (reference sequence). V shed 7 bases and J shed 3 bases, with 14 bases lying between them. In the authors' methods: Amplification with reference gene primers provided the estimates of nucleated cell counts. Clones were read by immunoSEQ multiplex PCR, and TCRdb kept only the in-frame ones, dropping some. V, J and clone size derive from that table, while D and trimming were established from the DNA sequence. There are about 84,000 clones in the sample; around 88% occur only once, and approximately 1.3% lies in the top ten.

Specimen: peripheral blood. The receptor's source is an elderly man with active or convalescent COVID-19. The chain combines TRBV19 with TRBJ2-3; D is possibly TRBD2 (5 bases). CDR3 region: CASTGRAETDTQYF. The DNA for the CDR3 is TGTGCCAGTACGGGGAGAGCGGAAACAGATACGCAGTATTTT.